This T cell receptor (beta chain) was identified in a study of T cell changes during pregnancy in multiple sclerosis. The assay was immunoSEQ multiplex PCR, and TCRdb's table has in-frame clones only and misses some. This sample yields roughly 61,000 clones, of which under 95% are seen a single time; approximately 3% belongs to the top ten. CDR1 is SEHNR, CDR2 FQNEAQ, per germline (reference sequence). Losses at the gene ends were 3 bases for V and 9 bases for J; bases not matched to a gene: 2. CDR3 length: 12 amino acids. The sequence was obtained from a female donor in good health, enrolled as a control in a pregnancy study. Here the sequenced sample was peripheral blood, taken in the first trimester of pregnancy. The chain uses TRBV7-9 and TRBJ2-1; 7 positions agree with TRBD2. CDR3 region: CASSLPGGEQFF. Written as DNA, the CDR3 is TGTGCCAGCAGCTTGCCGGGGGGTGAGCAGTTCTTC.